These T cell receptor beta chains were read from a single sample in a study of T cells in Graves' hyperthyroidism and ophthalmopathy. From the multiplex PCR reads, TCRdb called clonotypes with MiXCR, one entry per CDR3 protein. The sample has approximately 620,000 distinct CDR3 sequences; roughly 13% are singletons. Sequenced sample: blood. These receptors originate from a young woman with Graves' hyperthyroidism that later progressed to Graves' ophthalmopathy. Both conserved end residues are part of each CDR3. The D gene is left open where the match is weak. Not all rows give a size; the values are once, few, many and, for expanded clones, a class.

d_call j_call cdr3_length clone_size v_call cdr3_aa cdr3_nt
. TRBJ1-2 18 many TRBV6-1 CASNKGGTYLTGIYGYTF TGTGCCAGCAATAAGGGAGGGACCTACCTAACTGGGATCTATGGCTACACCTTC
TRBD2 TRBJ2-7 17 . TRBV4-1 CASSPPPGLAGEDEQYF TGCGCCAGCAGCCCGCCCCCAGGTTTAGCGGGAGAAGACGAGCAGTACTTC
. TRBJ2-1 13 . TRBV6-1 CASTPGSYNEQFF TGTGCCAGCACCCCAGGGTCCTACAATGAGCAGTTCTTC
TRBD2 TRBJ2-3 14 many TRBV20-1 CSAPTSGWTDTQYF TGCAGTGCTCCTACTAGCGGATGGACAGATACGCAGTATTTT
. TRBJ1-6 17 . TRBV6-1 CASSTLASSSYNSPLHF TGTGCCAGCAGTACCCTAGCCTCGAGCTCCTATAATTCACCCCTCCACTTT
TRBD2 TRBJ2-5 16 many TRBV20-1 CSAIPGSGRALETQYF TGCAGTGCTATCCCAGGGAGCGGGAGGGCCCTGGAGACCCAGTACTTC
TRBD2 TRBJ2-1 15 many TRBV2 CASTDSGIFLNEQLF TGTGCCAGCACTGATAGCGGGATATTCTTAAATGAGCAGCTCTTC
. TRBJ1-1 12 . TRBV10-3 CAIKGPNTEAFF TGTGCCATCAAGGGGCCGAACACTGAAGCTTTCTTT
TRBD1 TRBJ2-3 15 many TRBV6-2/TRBV6-3 CASSYWTGGLDTQYF TGTGCCAGCAGTTACTGGACAGGGGGCTTAGATACGCAGTATTTT
. TRBJ1-1 12 . TRBV18 CASSDQRDQAFF TGTGCCAGCTCAGATCAACGCGACCAGGCTTTCTTT
. TRBJ1-5 16 many TRBV20-1 CSATLDVTGGHQPQHF TGCAGTGCTACTCTAGACGTGACAGGTGGTCACCAGCCCCAGCATTTT
. TRBJ1-3 13 many TRBV9 CASSYESRDTIYF TGTGCCAGCAGCTATGAGTCTCGAGACACCATATATTTT
. TRBJ1-5 16 . TRBV6-1 CASSALTQGKGQPQHF TGTGCCAGCAGCGCCCTTACGCAGGGAAAGGGTCAGCCCCAGCATTTT
. TRBJ2-7 15 many TRBV6-2/TRBV6-3 CASSYGAASSYEQYF TGTGCCAGCAGTTACGGAGCGGCCAGTTCCTACGAGCAGTACTTC
TRBD1 TRBJ2-5 14 . TRBV6-1 CASTRDRGLETQYF TGTGCCAGCACCCGGGACAGGGGACTAGAGACCCAGTACTTC
TRBD2 TRBJ2-7 14 many TRBV5-1 CASSLGGRANEQYF TGCGCCAGCAGCTTGGGAGGGAGGGCCAACGAGCAGTACTTC
. TRBJ2-5 16 many TRBV15 CATSRGEGVPSETQYF TGTGCCACCAGCAGGGGTGAAGGGGTACCGTCGGAGACCCAGTACTTC
. TRBJ1-3 13 . TRBV20-1 CSGTGLSGNTIYF TGCAGTGGGACGGGACTCTCTGGAAACACCATATATTTT
TRBD1 TRBJ2-1 15 many TRBV11-2 CASSLALTGSREQFF TGTGCCAGCAGCTTAGCATTGACAGGGTCCCGCGAGCAGTTCTTC
. TRBJ1-1 15 many TRBV27 CASSTNSDRYTEAFF TGTGCCAGCAGTACCAATTCGGACAGATACACTGAAGCTTTCTTT
. TRBJ2-7 15 . TRBV27 CASSLQLANSYEQYF TGTGCCAGCAGTTTACAGCTAGCCAACTCCTACGAGCAGTACTTC
TRBD1 TRBJ2-5 15 . TRBV5-4 CASSLGQGAGETQYF TGTGCCAGCAGCTTAGGACAGGGGGCCGGAGAGACCCAGTACTTC
. TRBJ1-1 12 many TRBV7-2 CASSAPGLEAFF TGTGCCAGCAGCGCCCCGGGGCTGGAAGCTTTCTTT
. TRBJ1-5 15 many TRBV28 CASSLPGSGNQPQHF TGTGCCAGCAGTTTACCAGGGTCTGGCAATCAGCCCCAGCATTTT
TRBD2 TRBJ2-1 15 many TRBV7-3 CASSLTAGGPHEQFF TGTGCCAGCAGCTTAACCGCGGGAGGGCCTCATGAGCAGTTCTTC
. TRBJ2-1 14 . TRBV19 CASSPPAGYNEQFF TGTGCCAGTAGTCCCCCAGCGGGTTACAATGAGCAGTTCTTC
TRBD1 TRBJ2-1 13 . TRBV29-1 CSVRTGGYNEQFF TGCAGCGTAAGGACAGGGGGCTACAATGAGCAGTTCTTC
. TRBJ2-7 14 . TRBV19 CASSITAGPVEQYF TGTGCCAGTAGTATAACGGCGGGACCCGTGGAGCAGTACTTC
. TRBJ1-2 13 many TRBV20-1 CSAPGRTDYGYTF TGCAGTGCTCCAGGTCGGACAGACTATGGCTACACCTTC
TRBD1 TRBJ2-4 16 . TRBV5-4 CASSFGTDKAKNIQYF TGTGCCAGCAGCTTCGGGACAGATAAAGCCAAAAACATTCAGTACTTC
. TRBJ2-3 17 many TRBV7-3 CASSLGGGLADTDTQYF TGTGCCAGCAGCTTAGGGGGGGGGCTAGCTGACACAGATACGCAGTATTTT
TRBD1 TRBJ1-5 15 many TRBV12-3/TRBV12-4 CASRVTGNGNQPQHF TGTGCCAGCAGAGTGACAGGGAACGGCAATCAGCCCCAGCATTTT
. TRBJ2-7 14 many TRBV28 CASSPPDRSHEQYF TGTGCCAGCAGCCCTCCCGACAGGAGCCACGAGCAGTACTTC
. TRBJ2-3 16 . TRBV2 CASSEESGISTDTQYF TGTGCCAGCAGTGAAGAGAGTGGGATAAGCACAGATACGCAGTATTTT
. TRBJ2-1 13 many TRBV7-9 CASSPSPGIEQFF TGTGCCAGCAGCCCTAGTCCGGGGATTGAGCAGTTCTTC
. TRBJ1-1 11 many TRBV7-2 CASEGVPEAFF TGTGCCAGCGAGGGGGTCCCTGAAGCTTTCTTT
. TRBJ2-3 17 . TRBV19 CASPPPGGSRRTDTQYF TGTGCCTCCCCCCCCCCCGGCGGATCCAGGCGCACAGATACGCAGTATTTT
. TRBJ2-1 15 many TRBV27 CASSPSTPTYNEQFF TGTGCCAGCAGTCCCTCAACCCCCACCTACAATGAGCAGTTCTTC
. TRBJ2-1 15 few TRBV7-6 CASSLGPLGSNEQFF TGTGCCAGCAGCTTAGGCCCCCTTGGAAGTAATGAGCAGTTCTTC
. TRBJ2-1 13 few TRBV11-3 CASSLDYSNEQFF TGTGCCAGCAGCTTAGACTACTCCAATGAGCAGTTCTTC
. TRBJ1-6 9 few TRBV20-1 CSAYSPLHF TGCAGTGCCTATTCACCCCTCCACTTT
. TRBJ2-1 14 many TRBV12-3/TRBV12-4 CASKGWNLYNEQFF TGTGCCAGCAAGGGATGGAACTTGTACAATGAGCAGTTCTTC
TRBD2 TRBJ2-7 16 many TRBV10-3 CAISGEGTSGFYEQYF TGTGCCATCAGTGGAGAGGGGACTAGCGGTTTTTACGAGCAGTACTTC
. TRBJ2-3 14 . TRBV13 CASSLRGVTDTQYF TGTGCCAGCAGCTTACGAGGAGTCACAGATACGCAGTATTTT
TRBD2 TRBJ2-7 15 . TRBV29-1 CSVRNPGLGLGEQYF TGCAGCGTTCGTAATCCGGGACTAGGATTGGGTGAGCAGTACTTC
TRBD2 TRBJ2-5 15 many TRBV28 CASSLTSGGVETQYF TGTGCCAGCAGCTTGACTAGCGGGGGGGTAGAGACCCAGTACTTC
. TRBJ1-5 15 many TRBV28 CASSSTGGGDQPQHF TGTGCCAGCAGTTCGACCGGGGGGGGCGATCAGCCCCAGCATTTT
. TRBJ2-3 14 many TRBV20-1 CSARHFSSTDTQYF TGCAGTGCTCGACACTTTTCTAGCACAGATACGCAGTATTTT
. TRBJ2-1 15 many TRBV24-1 CATSDETTSFNEQFF TGTGCCACCAGTGATGAAACTACTAGCTTTAATGAGCAGTTCTTC
. TRBJ2-7 14 many TRBV29-1 CSVGAQQAPYEQYF TGCAGCGTTGGGGCGCAGCAGGCCCCCTACGAGCAGTACTTC